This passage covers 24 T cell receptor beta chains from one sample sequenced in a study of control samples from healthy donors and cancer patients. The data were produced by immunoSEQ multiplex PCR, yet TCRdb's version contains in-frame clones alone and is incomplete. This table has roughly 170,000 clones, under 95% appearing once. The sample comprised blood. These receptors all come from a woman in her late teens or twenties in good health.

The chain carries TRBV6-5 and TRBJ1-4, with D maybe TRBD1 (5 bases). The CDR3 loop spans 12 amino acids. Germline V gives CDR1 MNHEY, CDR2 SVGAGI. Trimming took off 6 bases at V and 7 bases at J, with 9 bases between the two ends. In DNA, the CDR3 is TGTGCCAGCAGGGGGGGGAGTGAAAAACTGTTTTTT. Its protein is CASRGGSEKLFF.

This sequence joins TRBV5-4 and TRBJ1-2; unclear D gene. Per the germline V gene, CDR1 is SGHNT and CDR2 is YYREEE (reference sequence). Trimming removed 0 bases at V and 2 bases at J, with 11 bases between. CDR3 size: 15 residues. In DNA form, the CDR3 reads TGTGCCAGCAGCTTGGACGTCTCGTTAAACTATGGCTACACCTTC. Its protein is CASSLDVSLNYGYTF.

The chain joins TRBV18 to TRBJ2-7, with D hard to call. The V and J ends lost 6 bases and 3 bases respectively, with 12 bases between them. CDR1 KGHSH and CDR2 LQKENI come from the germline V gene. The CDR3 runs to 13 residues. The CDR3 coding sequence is TGTGCCAGCTCCCCGACGCCTAACTACGAGCAGTACTTC. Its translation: CASSPTPNYEQYF.

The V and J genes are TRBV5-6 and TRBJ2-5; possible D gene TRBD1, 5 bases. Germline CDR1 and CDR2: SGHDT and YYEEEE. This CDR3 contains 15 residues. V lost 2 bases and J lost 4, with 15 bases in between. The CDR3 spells CASSFSYGARETQYF. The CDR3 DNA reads TGTGCCAGCAGCTTTTCATATGGGGCACGAGAGACCCAGTACTTC. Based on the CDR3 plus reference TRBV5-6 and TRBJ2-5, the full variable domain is DAGVTQSPTHLIKTRGQQVTLRCSPKSGHDTVSWYQQALGQGPQFIFQYYEEEERQRGNFPDRFSGHQFPNYSSELNVNALLLGDSALYLCASSFSYGARETQYFGPGTRLLVL.

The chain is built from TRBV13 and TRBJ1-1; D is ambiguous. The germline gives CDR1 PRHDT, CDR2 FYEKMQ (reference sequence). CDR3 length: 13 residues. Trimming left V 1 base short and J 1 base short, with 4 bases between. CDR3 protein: CASSLARNTEAFF. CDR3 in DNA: TGTGCCAGCAGCTTAGCCAGGAACACTGAAGCTTTCTTT.

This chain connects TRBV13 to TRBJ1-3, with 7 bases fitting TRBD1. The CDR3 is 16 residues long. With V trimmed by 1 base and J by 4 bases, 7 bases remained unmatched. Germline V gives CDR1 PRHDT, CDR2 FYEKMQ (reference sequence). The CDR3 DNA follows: TGTGCCAGCAGCTTAGAATACAGGGGCGGCGGAAACACCATATATTTT. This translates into CASSLEYRGGGNTIYF.

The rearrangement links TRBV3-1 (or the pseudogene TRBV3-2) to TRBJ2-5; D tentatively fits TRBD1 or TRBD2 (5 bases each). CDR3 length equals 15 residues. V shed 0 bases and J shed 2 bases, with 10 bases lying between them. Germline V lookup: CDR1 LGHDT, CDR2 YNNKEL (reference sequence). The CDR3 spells CASSQELGEQETQYF. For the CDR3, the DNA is TGTGCCAGCAGCCAAGAGTTGGGGGAACAAGAGACCCAGTACTTC.

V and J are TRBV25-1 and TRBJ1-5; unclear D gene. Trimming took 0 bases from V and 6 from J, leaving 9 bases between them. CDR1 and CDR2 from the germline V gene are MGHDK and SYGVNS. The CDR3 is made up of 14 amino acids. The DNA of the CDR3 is TGTGCCAGCAGTGAATATTGGGGATCTCAGCCCCAGCATTTT. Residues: CASSEYWGSQPQHF.

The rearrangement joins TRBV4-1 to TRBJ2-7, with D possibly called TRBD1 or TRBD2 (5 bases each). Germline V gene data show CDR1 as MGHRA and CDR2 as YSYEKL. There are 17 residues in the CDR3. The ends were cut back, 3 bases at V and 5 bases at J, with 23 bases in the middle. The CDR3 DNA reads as TGCGCCAGCAGCCACCGGAGGAACCGGGACGGGGTGAACGAGCAGTACTTC. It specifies CASSHRRNRDGVNEQYF.

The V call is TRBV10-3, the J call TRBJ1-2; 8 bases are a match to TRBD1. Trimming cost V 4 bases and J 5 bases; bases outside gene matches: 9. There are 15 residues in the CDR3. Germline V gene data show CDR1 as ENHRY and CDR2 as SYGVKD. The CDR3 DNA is TGTGCCATCAGTGCCAGTGGGACAGGTGCTTATGGCTACACCTTC. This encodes CAISASGTGAYGYTF.

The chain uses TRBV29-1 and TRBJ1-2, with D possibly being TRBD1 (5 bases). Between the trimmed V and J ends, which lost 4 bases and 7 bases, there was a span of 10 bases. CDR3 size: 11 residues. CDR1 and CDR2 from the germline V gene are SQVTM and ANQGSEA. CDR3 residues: CSVGGGGGYTF. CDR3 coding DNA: TGCAGCGTTGGGGGCGGCGGTGGCTACACCTTC.

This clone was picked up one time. This CDR3 reads CASSPGQYF. In nucleotides, the CDR3 is TGTGCCAGCAGCCCTGGGCAGTACTTC. The chain has TRBV21-1 and TRBJ2-7. TRBV21-1 is deemed a pseudogene. The CDR3 has 9 amino acids.

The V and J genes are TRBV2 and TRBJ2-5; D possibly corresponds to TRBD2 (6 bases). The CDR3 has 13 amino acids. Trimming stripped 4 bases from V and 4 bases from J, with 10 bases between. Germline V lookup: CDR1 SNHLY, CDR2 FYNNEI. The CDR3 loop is CASSGDFGETQYF. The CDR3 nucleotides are TGTGCCAGCAGTGGGGACTTCGGAGAGACCCAGTACTTC.

CDR3: CASSVGPLSGGASDTQYF. The CDR3 bases are TGTGCCAGCAGCGTAGGGCCCCTTAGCGGGGGGGCCTCAGATACGCAGTATTTT. The gene calls are TRBV9 and TRBJ2-3; the match to TRBD2 covers 11 bases. Germline V lookup: CDR1 SGDLS, CDR2 YYNGEE. V trimming: 0 bases; J trimming: 4 bases; junction bases outside the gene matches: 10. The CDR3 has 18 amino acids. The full variable domain, its missing parts supplied by reference TRBV9 and TRBJ2-3, is DSGVTQTPKHLITATGQRVTLRCSPRSGDLSVYWYQQSLDQGLQFLIQYYNGEERAKGNILERFSAQQFPDLHSELNLSSLELGDSALYFCASSVGPLSGGASDTQYFGPGTRLTVL.

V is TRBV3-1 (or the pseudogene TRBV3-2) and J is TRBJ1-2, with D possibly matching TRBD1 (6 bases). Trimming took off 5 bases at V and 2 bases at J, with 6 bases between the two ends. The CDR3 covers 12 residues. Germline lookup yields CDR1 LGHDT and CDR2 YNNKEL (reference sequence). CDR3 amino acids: CASSTGNYGYTF. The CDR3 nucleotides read TGTGCCAGCAGCACAGGGAACTATGGCTACACCTTC.

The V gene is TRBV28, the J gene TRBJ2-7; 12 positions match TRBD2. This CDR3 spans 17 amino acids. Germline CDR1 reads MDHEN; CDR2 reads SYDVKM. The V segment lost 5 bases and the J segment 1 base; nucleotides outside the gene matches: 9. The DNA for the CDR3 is TGTGCCAGCAGTCCCCCACTAGCGGGAGGTTATTCCTACGAGCAGTACTTC. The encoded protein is CASSPPLAGGYSYEQYF.

CDR3 nucleotides: TGTGCCAGTAGTATCTGGCGGGGCTCGGAACAAGAGACCCAGTACTTC. Translated: CASSIWRGSEQETQYF. The rearrangement links TRBV19 to TRBJ2-5, with D possibly being TRBD2 (6 bases). The CDR3 length is 16 residues. Germline V gene sequence: CDR1 LNHDA, CDR2 SQIVND (reference sequence). V dropped 3 bases and J dropped 2 bases, with 16 bases sitting between them. Together with reference TRBV19 and TRBJ2-5, the CDR3 gives the full variable domain: DGGITQSPKYLFRKEGQNVTLSCEQNLNHDAMYWYRQDPGQGLRLIYYSQIVNDFQKGDIAEGYSVSREKKESFPLTVTSAQKNPTAFYLCASSIWRGSEQETQYFGPGTRLLVL.

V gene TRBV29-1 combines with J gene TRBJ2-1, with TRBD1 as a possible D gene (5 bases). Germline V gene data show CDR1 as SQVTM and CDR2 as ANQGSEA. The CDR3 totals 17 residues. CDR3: CSIGILGAGRSGNEQFF. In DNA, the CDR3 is TGCAGTATCGGAATATTAGGGGCAGGTCGGAGTGGCAATGAGCAGTTCTTC.

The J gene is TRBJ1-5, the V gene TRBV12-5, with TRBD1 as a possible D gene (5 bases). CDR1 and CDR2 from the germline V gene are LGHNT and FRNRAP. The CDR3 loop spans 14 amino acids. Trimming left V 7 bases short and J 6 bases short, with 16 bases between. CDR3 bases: TGTGCTAGTGCCATCGGGACCTGGGGTCAGCCCCAGCATTTT. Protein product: CASAIGTWGQPQHF.

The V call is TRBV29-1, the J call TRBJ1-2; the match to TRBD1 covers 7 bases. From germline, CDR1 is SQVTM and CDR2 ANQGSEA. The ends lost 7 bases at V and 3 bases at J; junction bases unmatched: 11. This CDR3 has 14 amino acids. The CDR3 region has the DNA TGCAGCGCCCTCCAGGGGGGGGCTGACTATGGCTACACCTTC. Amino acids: CSALQGGADYGYTF.

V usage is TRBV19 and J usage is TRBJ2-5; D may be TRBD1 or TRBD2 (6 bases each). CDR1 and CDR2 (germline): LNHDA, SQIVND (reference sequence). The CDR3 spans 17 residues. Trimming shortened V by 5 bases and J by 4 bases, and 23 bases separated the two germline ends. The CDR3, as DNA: TGTGCCAGTAGTCTTGGGGTGGGGAGGAGGGGGATAGAGACCCAGTACTTC. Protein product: CASSLGVGRRGIETQYF.

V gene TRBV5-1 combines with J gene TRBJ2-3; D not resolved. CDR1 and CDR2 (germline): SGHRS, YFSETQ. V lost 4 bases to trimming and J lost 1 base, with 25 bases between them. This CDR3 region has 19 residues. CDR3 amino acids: CASSRPRSLPAIGTDTQYF. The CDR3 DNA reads TGCGCCAGCAGCCGTCCGCGGAGTTTACCCGCCATAGGCACAGATACGCAGTATTTT.

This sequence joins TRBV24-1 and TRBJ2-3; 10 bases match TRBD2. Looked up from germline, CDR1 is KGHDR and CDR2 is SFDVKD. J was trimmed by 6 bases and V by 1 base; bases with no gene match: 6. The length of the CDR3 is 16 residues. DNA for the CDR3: TGTGCCACCAGTGATTTTAAGCGGGGGGGCGGGGATACGCAGTATTTT. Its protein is CATSDFKRGGGDTQYF.

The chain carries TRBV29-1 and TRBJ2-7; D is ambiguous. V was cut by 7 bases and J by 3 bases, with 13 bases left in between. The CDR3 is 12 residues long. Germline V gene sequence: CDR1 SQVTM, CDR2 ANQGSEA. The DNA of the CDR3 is TGCAGCGGGCGGATAAACGGCTACGAGCAGTACTTC. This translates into CSGRINGYEQYF.